The 18 T cell receptor beta chains below all came from one sample that was sequenced in a study of T cell responses to AZD1222 COVID-19 vaccine. Clones were read by immunoSEQ multiplex PCR, and TCRdb kept only the in-frame ones, dropping some. Of about 140,000 clones in the sample, roughly 87% were seen once. The sample here was peripheral blood, taken 28 days after the second AZD1222 dose. The receptors here all came from an adult who received the AZD1222 COVID-19 vaccine.

The chain couples TRBV11-3 to TRBJ1-6; 8 bases line up with TRBD1. This CDR3 has 15 amino acids. CDR1 and CDR2 (germline): SGHNT, YENEEA. V was clipped by 4 bases and J by 5 bases; unmatched bases: 4. CDR3: CASSYRQGNNSPLHF. For the CDR3, the DNA is TGTGCCAGCAGCTACCGACAGGGGAATAATTCACCCCTCCACTTT.

This sequence joins TRBV9 and TRBJ1-2; 8 bases fit TRBD1. From germline, CDR1 is SGDLS and CDR2 YYNGEE. The junction had 11 bases not matched to a gene; V was cut back by 3 bases and J by 1 base. The CDR3 is 17 residues long. Here the CDR3 DNA reads TGTGCCAGCAGCGGCGGAACGTGGGACAGGCGTAACTATGGCTACACCTTC. Translating it yields CASSGGTWDRRNYGYTF.

The gene calls are TRBV6-1 and TRBJ2-7; the D is unclear. Germline-derived CDR1 and CDR2 are MNHNS and SASEGT. V lost 3 bases, J lost 2 bases, and 8 bases lay in between. The CDR3 has 13 amino acids. The DNA of the CDR3 is TGTGCCAGCAGTGATTACAGACCCTACGAGCAGTACTTC. Translating it yields CASSDYRPYEQYF.

The chain combines TRBV2 with TRBJ2-1; D perhaps matches TRBD2 (6 bases). Germline V CDR1 and CDR2: SNHLY, FYNNEI. The ends were cut back, 0 bases at V and 7 bases at J, with 19 bases in the middle. The CDR3 spans 17 residues. DNA for the CDR3: TGTGCCAGCAGTGAAGCGCTTTGGGTGGCCGGGGGTAATGAGCAGTTCTTC. Its protein product is CASSEALWVAGGNEQFF.

V and J are TRBV28 and TRBJ1-1; D gene ambiguous. The CDR3 covers 12 residues. With 5 bases removed from V and 11 bases from J, the gap between germline ends came to 15 bases. Germline V gene lookup returns CDR1 MDHEN and CDR2 SYDVKM. This CDR3 reads CASSTLSLGAFF. CDR3 DNA sequence: TGTGCCAGCAGTACCCTATCTCTTGGGGCTTTCTTT.

The rearrangement links TRBV6-2 or TRBV6-3 to TRBJ2-7; 9 bases are a match to TRBD2. The trim removed 5 bases at V and 6 bases at J, leaving 11 bases unmatched. Germline lookup yields CDR1 MNHEY and CDR2 SVGEGT. This CDR3 has 15 amino acids. CDR3 in amino acids: CASSGGLALRGEQYF. The CDR3 nucleotides are TGTGCCAGCAGTGGAGGACTAGCGCTACGGGGCGAGCAGTACTTC.

The chain links TRBV24-1 to TRBJ2-5; 8 bases are a match to TRBD1. With V trimmed by 4 bases and J by 5 bases, 35 bases remained unmatched. The CDR3 loop spans 24 amino acids. Germline CDR1 and CDR2: KGHDR and SFDVKD. The CDR3 DNA reads TGTGCCACCAGTGACGCTCCAGGGGGCACCCCGGAGGCGGGAATAAGTTGGGGCCAGGAGACCCAGTACTTC. Protein: CATSDAPGGTPEAGISWGQETQYF.

The rearrangement links TRBV2 to TRBJ1-1; TRBD1 might be the D (6 bases). CDR1 and CDR2 from the germline V gene are SNHLY and FYNNEI. With 6 bases removed from V and 5 bases from J, the gap between germline ends came to 13 bases. The length of the CDR3 is 13 residues. CDR3 bases: TGTGCCAGCAGGGACAGAGATTTTACTGAAGCTTTCTTT. Translating it yields CASRDRDFTEAFF.

The chain is built from TRBV9 and TRBJ1-5; D perhaps matches TRBD1 (5 bases). V was pared by 2 bases and J by 5 bases, with 8 bases between. The CDR3 loop spans 13 amino acids. The germline V gene has CDR1 SGDLS and CDR2 YYNGEE. CDR3 nucleotide sequence: TGTGCCAGCAGCGTGTCGGGGGATCAGCCCCAGCATTTT. It yields the protein CASSVSGDQPQHF.

This rearrangement joins TRBV12-3 or TRBV12-4 to TRBJ2-7; no reliable D call. Trimming stripped 5 bases from V and 2 bases from J, with 7 bases between. The CDR3 totals 12 residues. This CDR3 reads CASSITPYEQYF. CDR3 DNA: TGTGCCAGCAGTATTACACCCTACGAGCAGTACTTC.

The V call is TRBV24-1, the J call TRBJ1-1, with D unclear. Germline V gene data show CDR1 as KGHDR and CDR2 as SFDVKD. The CDR3 is 13 residues long. The V end lost 0 bases, the J end lost 3 bases, and 4 bases lay between the germline ends. CDR3: CATSDLGYTEAFF. CDR3 nucleotide sequence: TGTGCCACCAGTGATTTGGGCTACACTGAAGCTTTCTTT.

This sequence joins TRBV5-1 and TRBJ1-1, with a tentative D call TRBD1 (6 bases). The V end was cut by 2 bases, the J end by 2 bases, with 10 bases between. Germline CDR1 is SGHRS and CDR2 is YFSETQ. This CDR3 contains 14 residues. The CDR3 DNA follows: TGCGCCAGCAGCTTCGAGACAGGAAACACTGAAGCTTTCTTT. Its protein is CASSFETGNTEAFF. The whole variable domain, filled in from reference TRBV5-1 and TRBJ1-1, reads KAGVTQTPRYLIKTRGQQVTLSCSPISGHRSVSWYQQTPGQGLQFLFEYFSETQRNKGNFPGRFSGRQFSNSRSEMNVSTLELGDSALYLCASSFETGNTEAFFGQGTRLTVV.

This clone has a handful of counts. This rearrangement joins TRBV2 to TRBJ2-3; D remains unclear. CDR3 size: 13 residues. Germline V gene sequence: CDR1 SNHLY, CDR2 FYNNEI. V dropped 5 bases and J dropped 2 bases, with 8 bases sitting between them. Written as DNA, the CDR3 is TGTGCCAGCAGTCCCCCTTACACAGATACGCAGTATTTT. Translating it yields CASSPPYTDTQYF.

The genes are TRBV4-3 and TRBJ1-1; 11 nucleotides match TRBD1. The trim removed 0 bases at V and 4 bases at J, leaving 1 base unmatched. Germline lookup yields CDR1 LGHNA and CDR2 YSLEER. This CDR3 is 15 amino acids long. CDR3 sequence: CASSQEGTGGTEAFF. CDR3 DNA sequence: TGCGCCAGCAGCCAAGAAGGGACAGGGGGCACTGAAGCTTTCTTT.

V is TRBV4-1 and J is TRBJ1-2; D is undetermined. Per germline, CDR1 MGHRA and CDR2 YSYEKL. The CDR3 is made up of 15 amino acids. V lost 0 bases and J 8 bases, leaving 16 bases between the germline ends. The CDR3 reads CASSQDAGPIWGYTF. CDR3 nucleotides: TGCGCCAGCAGCCAAGACGCAGGTCCTATCTGGGGCTACACCTTC.

This rearrangement joins TRBV5-8 to TRBJ1-5; D gene ambiguous. The V gene's germline CDR1 is SGHTS and CDR2 YDEGEE. CDR3 size: 13 residues. The V and J ends lost 0 bases and 4 bases respectively, with 5 bases between them. DNA of the CDR3: TGTGCCAGCAGCTTGGGGCAGAATCAGCCCCAGCATTTT. It is translated as CASSLGQNQPQHF.

V is TRBV6-2 or TRBV6-3 and J is TRBJ1-1; D is ambiguous. This CDR3 comprises 13 residues. Deletions cut 5 bases from V and 0 bases from J, with 7 bases between. Germline-derived CDR1 and CDR2 are MNHEY and SVGEGT. For the CDR3, the DNA is TGTGCCAGCAGTGCGCCGTTGAACACTGAAGCTTTCTTT. Translation: CASSAPLNTEAFF.

The V and J genes are TRBV4-3 and TRBJ1-5, with D perhaps matching TRBD1 (5 bases). Trimming took 0 bases from V and 2 from J, leaving 20 bases between them. The germline gives CDR1 LGHNA, CDR2 YSLEER. The CDR3 loop spans 19 amino acids. The CDR3: CASSQDTIKGTVRNQPQHF. CDR3 nucleotides: TGCGCCAGCAGCCAAGATACTATAAAAGGGACGGTACGCAATCAGCCCCAGCATTTT.